This is a list of T cell receptor beta chains from one sample in a study of blood T cell repertoires in COVID-19. The protocol was immunoSEQ multiplex PCR, while the TCRdb copy is restricted to in-frame clones and leaves out a portion. The sample lists about 82,000 clones, 81% seen once, with roughly 40% in the top ten. Sequencing used peripheral blood. The receptors were sampled from a man older than 75 with acute or convalescent COVID-19. Each CDR3 is given with its conserved first and last residue. A D gene is named only where the DNA matches it firmly. Some rows have no size entry. The others give once, few or many, or a class for an expanded clone.

CDR3: CAWSVQGNTEAFF
DNA: TGTGCCTGGAGTGTACAGGGGAACACTGAAGCTTTCTTT
V: TRBV30
size: once
J: TRBJ1-1
D: -

CDR3: CASSLEFGTGGNEQFF
DNA: TGCGCCAGCAGCTTGGAATTCGGGACAGGGGGAAATGAGCAGTTCTTC
V: TRBV5-1
size: -
J: TRBJ2-1
D: TRBD1

CDR3: CASSGDSYEQYF
DNA: TGTGCCAGCAGTGGAGACTCCTACGAGCAGTACTTC
V: TRBV2
size: -
J: TRBJ2-7
D: -

CDR3: CASSQDYGGNSNQPQHF
DNA: TGTGCCAGCAGCCAAGATTATGGGGGCAATAGCAATCAGCCCCAGCATTTT
V: TRBV3-1/TRBV3-2
size: -
J: TRBJ1-5
D: -

CDR3: CASSYGGLGTDTQYF
DNA: TGTGCCAGCAGTTACGGGGGACTCGGCACAGATACGCAGTATTTT
V: TRBV6-5
size: -
J: TRBJ2-3
D: -

CDR3: CASSGTGAERETQYF
DNA: TGTGCCAGCAGCGGGACAGGGGCGGAAAGAGAGACCCAGTACTTC
V: TRBV11-2
size: -
J: TRBJ2-5
D: TRBD1

CDR3: CASSTGGQHQPQHF
DNA: TGCGCCAGCAGCACAGGGGGGCAACATCAGCCCCAGCATTTT
V: TRBV5-1
size: few
J: TRBJ1-5
D: TRBD1

CDR3: CASRRQGRNEQFF
DNA: TGTGCCAGCAGGAGGCAAGGGAGAAATGAGCAGTTCTTC
V: TRBV6-5
size: -
J: TRBJ2-1
D: -

CDR3: CASSLGQGRSSYNEQFF
DNA: TGTGCCAGCAGCCTAGGACAGGGTAGGTCCTCCTACAATGAGCAGTTCTTC
V: TRBV5-4
size: -
J: TRBJ2-1
D: TRBD1

CDR3: CASMLTTSGGVLTF
DNA: TGTGCCAGCATGCTCACAACCTCAGGAGGCGTCCTGACTTTC
V: TRBV9
size: -
J: TRBJ2-6
D: -

CDR3: CASSLHLPGTGAANQPQHF
DNA: TGTGCCAGCAGCCTCCATCTCCCCGGGACAGGGGCCGCTAACCAGCCCCAGCATTTT
V: TRBV3-1/TRBV3-2
size: -
J: TRBJ1-5
D: TRBD1

CDR3: CASSGQANTGELFF
DNA: TGCGCCAGCTCAGGACAGGCGAACACCGGGGAGCTGTTTTTT
V: TRBV5-1
size: -
J: TRBJ2-2
D: TRBD1

CDR3: CASGRQGIGSDTQYF
DNA: TGTGCCAGCGGCAGACAGGGGATTGGTTCTGATACGCAGTATTTT
V: TRBV27
size: once
J: TRBJ2-3
D: TRBD1

CDR3: CASTHNNQPQHF
DNA: TGTGCCAGCACCCACAACAATCAGCCCCAGCATTTT
V: TRBV6-6
size: -
J: TRBJ1-5
D: -

CDR3: CASSQDPTGNYGYTF
DNA: TGCGCCAGCAGCCAAGATCCTACGGGAAACTATGGCTACACCTTC
V: TRBV4-3
size: -
J: TRBJ1-2
D: -

CDR3: CASSLLGSGRLRSYNEQFF
DNA: TGCGCCAGCAGCCTATTGGGTAGCGGGAGGCTTCGGTCCTACAATGAGCAGTTCTTC
V: TRBV5-1
size: -
J: TRBJ2-1
D: TRBD2

CDR3: CASSRRTGAVEAFF
DNA: TGTGCCAGCAGTAGAAGGACAGGGGCGGTTGAAGCTTTCTTT
V: TRBV11-1
size: -
J: TRBJ1-1
D: TRBD1

CDR3: CASGLAQGAHTEAFF
DNA: TGTGCTAGTGGTTTGGCCCAGGGGGCGCACACTGAAGCTTTCTTT
V: TRBV12-5
size: -
J: TRBJ1-1
D: TRBD1

CDR3: CASSVGQGSNQPQHF
DNA: TGTGCCAGCAGTGTTGGGCAGGGCAGCAATCAGCCCCAGCATTTT
V: TRBV2
size: -
J: TRBJ1-5
D: -

CDR3: CASSQGTGGSEQYF
DNA: TGTGCCAGCAGCCAAGGGACAGGGGGTAGCGAGCAGTACTTC
V: TRBV3-1/TRBV3-2
size: few
J: TRBJ2-7
D: TRBD1

CDR3: CASSEFLASGGTQYF
DNA: TGTGCCAGCAGTGAATTCCTAGCATCCGGGGGTACGCAGTATTTT
V: TRBV2
size: -
J: TRBJ2-3
D: -

CDR3: CATSDLPGTGELFF
DNA: TGTGCCACCAGTGATTTGCCGGGAACCGGGGAGCTGTTTTTT
V: TRBV24-1
size: -
J: TRBJ2-2
D: -

CDR3: CASRDRGGYGYTF
DNA: TGTGCCAGTCGGGACAGGGGCGGCTATGGCTACACCTTC
V: TRBV6-5
size: -
J: TRBJ1-2
D: TRBD1

CDR3: CASSVRDRGGGYTF
DNA: TGTGCCAGCAGTGTCCGGGACAGGGGCGGAGGCTACACCTTC
V: TRBV28
size: -
J: TRBJ1-2
D: TRBD1

CDR3: CASSHPGGGTYNEQFF
DNA: TGCGCCAGCAGCCACCCCGGGGGGGGAACCTACAATGAGCAGTTCTTC
V: TRBV4-1
size: -
J: TRBJ2-1
D: TRBD2

CDR3: CASSVALDNEQYF
DNA: TGTGCCAGCAGCGTAGCTCTGGACAACGAGCAGTACTTC
V: TRBV9
size: once
J: TRBJ2-7
D: -

CDR3: CASTDRTSEKLFF
DNA: TGTGCCAGCACCGACAGGACTTCTGAAAAACTGTTTTTT
V: TRBV6-6
size: -
J: TRBJ1-4
D: -

CDR3: CASSHTGEVLYTEAFF
DNA: TGTGCCAGCAGCCATACAGGGGAAGTGCTATACACTGAAGCTTTCTTT
V: TRBV11-2
size: -
J: TRBJ1-1
D: TRBD1

CDR3: CASSWTGRGVAFF
DNA: TGTGCCAGCAGTTGGACAGGGCGGGGAGTAGCTTTCTTT
V: TRBV28
size: -
J: TRBJ1-1
D: TRBD1

CDR3: CASSIGQGRVGANVLTF
DNA: TGTGCCAGTAGTATAGGACAGGGGCGAGTTGGGGCCAACGTCCTGACTTTC
V: TRBV19
size: -
J: TRBJ2-6
D: TRBD1

CDR3: CASKTSGGATEQFF
DNA: TGTGCCAGCAAGACCTCCGGGGGAGCTACGGAGCAGTTCTTC
V: TRBV9
size: -
J: TRBJ2-1
D: -

CDR3: CASSQGRQETQYF
DNA: TGTGCCAGCAGCCAGGGGCGTCAAGAGACCCAGTACTTC
V: TRBV7-2
size: -
J: TRBJ2-5
D: -

CDR3: CASSSTSTDTQYF
DNA: TGTGCCAGCAGCTCTACCAGCACAGATACGCAGTATTTT
V: TRBV11-2
size: -
J: TRBJ2-3
D: -

CDR3: CASSSGTGVSYEQYF
DNA: TGTGCCAGCAGTTCCGGGACAGGGGTCTCCTACGAGCAGTACTTC
V: TRBV7-2
size: -
J: TRBJ2-7
D: TRBD1

CDR3: CAWRTGGSYNEQFF
DNA: TGTGCCTGGAGGACAGGGGGCTCCTACAATGAGCAGTTCTTC
V: TRBV30
size: -
J: TRBJ2-1
D: TRBD1

CDR3: CASSRREGAGTDTQYF
DNA: TGTGCCAGTAGCCGGCGTGAGGGGGCTGGTACAGATACGCAGTATTTT
V: TRBV19
size: -
J: TRBJ2-3
D: TRBD1

CDR3: CASSPRTGAYEQYF
DNA: TGTGCCAGCAGCCCAAGGACAGGGGCCTACGAGCAGTACTTC
V: TRBV7-6
size: -
J: TRBJ2-7
D: TRBD1

CDR3: CASSLTPNYNEQFF
DNA: TGTGCCAGCAGCTTAACTCCCAATTACAATGAGCAGTTCTTC
V: TRBV7-3
size: -
J: TRBJ2-1
D: -

CDR3: CASSLKGYGYTF
DNA: TGTGCCAGCAGTCTCAAGGGGTATGGCTACACCTTC
V: TRBV28
size: -
J: TRBJ1-2
D: -

CDR3: CASSRAPGQRMNEKLFF
DNA: TGTGCCAGCAGCCGAGCGCCGGGACAGAGGATGAATGAAAAACTGTTTTTT
V: TRBV7-9
size: -
J: TRBJ1-4
D: TRBD1

CDR3: CASSPGQGSYNEQFF
DNA: TGTGCCAGCTCACCAGGACAGGGTTCCTACAATGAGCAGTTCTTC
V: TRBV18
size: -
J: TRBJ2-1
D: TRBD1

CDR3: CAWNEGLGNTIYF
DNA: TGTGCCTGGAATGAAGGACTTGGAAACACCATATATTTT
V: TRBV30
size: once
J: TRBJ1-3
D: -

CDR3: CASSMGQKNEQFF
DNA: TGTGCCAGTAGTATGGGACAGAAAAATGAGCAGTTCTTC
V: TRBV19
size: -
J: TRBJ2-1
D: TRBD1

CDR3: CASSAPGQGSYEQYF
DNA: TGTGCCAGCAGTGCTCCGGGACAGGGGTCCTACGAGCAGTACTTC
V: TRBV6-2/TRBV6-3
size: once
J: TRBJ2-7
D: TRBD1

CDR3: CASSSGRVYEQYF
DNA: TGTGCCAGCAGCTCCGGGAGGGTCTACGAGCAGTACTTC
V: TRBV13
size: once
J: TRBJ2-7
D: TRBD2

CDR3: CASSLGYRAGVAEQYF
DNA: TGTGCCAGCAGTTTAGGGTACAGGGCAGGAGTCGCCGAGCAGTACTTC
V: TRBV28
size: -
J: TRBJ2-7
D: -

CDR3: CASSWATSRGGELFF
DNA: TGTGCCAGCAGCTGGGCCACTAGCCGGGGCGGGGAGCTGTTTTTT
V: TRBV5-6
size: -
J: TRBJ2-2
D: -

CDR3: CASSLVSGQGGNEQFF
DNA: TGCGCCAGCAGCTTGGTTTCGGGACAGGGTGGCAATGAGCAGTTCTTC
V: TRBV5-1
size: -
J: TRBJ2-1
D: TRBD1

CDR3: CASSPSTGGASGELFF
DNA: TGTGCCAGCTCACCATCGACAGGGGGCGCATCCGGGGAGCTGTTTTTT
V: TRBV18
size: -
J: TRBJ2-2
D: TRBD1

CDR3: CSVYRGEEQYF
DNA: TGCAGCGTTTACAGGGGAGAGGAGCAGTACTTC
V: TRBV29-1
size: -
J: TRBJ2-7
D: TRBD1

CDR3: CASRVQGATNEKLFF
DNA: TGTGCCAGCAGAGTACAGGGAGCCACTAATGAAAAACTGTTTTTT
V: TRBV3-1/TRBV3-2
size: -
J: TRBJ1-4
D: -

CDR3: CASSSPDRAYEQYF
DNA: TGTGCCAGCAGTTCCCCAGACAGGGCCTACGAGCAGTACTTC
V: TRBV28
size: -
J: TRBJ2-7
D: TRBD1